The 5 T cell receptor beta chains below all came from one sample that was sequenced in a study of T cells in Graves' hyperthyroidism and ophthalmopathy. Researchers took RNA transcripts and amplified the TCR beta CDR3 regions from them. Researchers ran a first-round RT-PCR on the TCR CDR3 using the HTBI primer set. TCRdb re-derived calls from the multiplex PCR reads in MiXCR, one entry per CDR3 protein. The data show about 600,000 distinct CDR3 sequences, approximately 15% seen once. What was sequenced was blood. These receptors were taken from a middle-aged woman with Graves' ophthalmopathy.

The J gene is TRBJ2-3, the V gene TRBV10-1; tentatively, D is TRBD2 (7 bases). Trimming shortened V by 5 bases and J by 5 bases, and 20 bases separated the two germline ends. Germline CDR1 WNHNN, CDR2 SYGVQD (reference sequence). This CDR3 is built from 16 residues. The CDR3 DNA is TGCGCCAGCAGTCCTCAGTGGGGGGGCGGAGAAGATACGCAGTATTTT. Amino acid sequence: CASSPQWGGGEDTQYF.

This clonotype was observed a few times. The chain carries TRBV14 and TRBJ2-1; 12 bases map to TRBD2. The CDR3 has 15 residues. Germline CDR1 reads SGHDN; CDR2 reads FVKESK. Trimming at V came to 0 bases and at J to 9 bases, leaving 3 bases not matched to a gene. Here the CDR3 reads CASSQEGLAGSEQFF. The CDR3 DNA follows: TGTGCCAGCAGCCAAGAAGGACTAGCGGGGAGTGAGCAGTTCTTC. The whole variable domain, filled in from reference TRBV14 and TRBJ2-1, reads EAGVTQFPSHSVIEKGQTVTLRCDPISGHDNLYWYRRVMGKEIKFLLHFVKESKQDESGMPNNRFLAERTGGTYSTLKVQPAELEDSGVYFCASSQEGLAGSEQFFGPGTRLTVL.

In its sample, this clonotype was seen many times. The gene calls are TRBV3-1 and TRBJ1-1; 8 positions agree with TRBD1. The J segment lost 4 bases and the V segment lost 4 bases, leaving 5 bases of the junction unmatched. This CDR3 contains 14 residues. Germline loops: CDR1 LGHDT, CDR2 YNNKEL (reference sequence). CDR3 in amino acids: CASSLMDRVTEAFF. In nucleotides, the CDR3 is TGTGCCAGCAGCCTTATGGACAGGGTCACTGAAGCTTTCTTT.

The chain recombines TRBV20-1 with TRBJ2-7; TRBD1 matches 8 bases. J gave up 2 bases and V 5 bases, and 5 bases lay outside the gene matches. The CDR3 is made up of 13 amino acids. Germline V CDR1 and CDR2: DFQATT, SNEGSKA (reference sequence). CDR3 in amino acids: CSARTGYPYEQYF. The DNA of the CDR3 is TGCAGTGCTCGGACAGGGTACCCCTACGAGCAGTACTTC.

V usage is TRBV12-5 and J usage is TRBJ2-1; TRBD2 aligns across 9 bases. The CDR3 has 13 residues. V gave up 7 bases and J gave up 8 bases; unmatched junction bases: 6. Germline V CDR1 and CDR2: LGHNT, FRNRAP. The CDR3 protein is CASVSGGFDEQFF. DNA of the CDR3: TGTGCTAGTGTTAGCGGGGGCTTCGATGAGCAGTTCTTC.